Listed here are 13 T cell receptor beta chains from one sample, sequenced in a study of T cell responses to AZD1222 COVID-19 vaccine. The method was immunoSEQ multiplex PCR; TCRdb's version includes in-frame clones alone and lacks a portion of them. The data hold approximately 100,000 clones, with around 87% observed a single time. The sequencing here drew on peripheral blood, taken on day 0 of AZD1222 vaccination. Receptors were obtained from an adult in good health.

In its sample, this clone was seen a few times. The J gene is TRBJ1-1, the V gene TRBV6-5; D unresolved. Germline V gene data show CDR1 as MNHEY and CDR2 as SVGAGI. The V end was cut by 2 bases, the J end by 1 base, with 11 bases between. CDR3 length: 15 amino acids. CDR3 in DNA: TGTGCCAGCAGTTACACGGGATTACCGAACACTGAAGCTTTCTTT. This translates into CASSYTGLPNTEAFF.

This clone was observed once. V is TRBV3-1 (or the pseudogene TRBV3-2) and J is TRBJ2-1; 12 bases align to TRBD1. With V trimmed by 1 base and J by 5 bases, 3 bases remained unmatched. The length of the CDR3 is 16 residues. In germline, CDR1 is LGHDT, CDR2 YNNKEL (reference sequence). CDR3: CASSQGWDRGHNEQFF. The CDR3 nucleotides are TGTGCCAGCAGCCAAGGATGGGACAGGGGGCACAATGAGCAGTTCTTC.

The rearrangement joins TRBV2 to TRBJ2-3; unclear D gene. Trimming removed 2 bases from V and 1 base from J, with 13 bases in between. CDR3 length: 16 residues. Germline CDR1 SNHLY, CDR2 FYNNEI. The CDR3 DNA follows: TGTGCCAGCAGTGAAAGTCTTGTCAGACGCACAGATACGCAGTATTTT. This sequence encodes CASSESLVRRTDTQYF.

The V call is TRBV21-1, the J call TRBJ1-2; the table assigns TRBD1, which was not confirmed against the DNA. TRBV21-1 is described as a pseudogene. CDR3 length equals 16 residues. The CDR3 spells CASSKFRTGANYGYTF. CDR3 nucleotides: TGTGCCAGCAGCAAATTTCGGACAGGGGCTAACTATGGCTACACCTTC.

V usage is TRBV3-1 (or the pseudogene TRBV3-2) and J usage is TRBJ1-3; D is unresolved. Germline V gene lookup returns CDR1 LGHDT and CDR2 YNNKEL (reference sequence). Trimming cost V 5 bases and J 1 base, with 12 bases left between them. CDR3 length: 15 amino acids. The CDR3 sequence: CASSIAGWSGNTIYF. In DNA, the CDR3 is TGTGCCAGCAGCATTGCAGGTTGGTCTGGAAACACCATATATTTT.

V usage is TRBV5-5 and J usage is TRBJ1-2, with TRBD1 matching over 9 bases. Germline V lookup: CDR1 SGHKS, CDR2 YYEKEE (reference sequence). Trimming took 0 bases from V and 6 from J; bases not matched to a gene: 6. The CDR3 extends over 15 amino acids. The CDR3 sequence is CASSLVGTGINGYTF. As DNA, the CDR3 is TGTGCCAGCAGCTTGGTGGGGACAGGGATAAATGGCTACACCTTC.

The chain combines TRBV9 with TRBJ2-2; the D gene is possibly TRBD1 (5 bases). This CDR3 comprises 16 residues. V lost 1 base, J lost 4 bases, and 14 bases lay in between. Germline values: CDR1 SGDLS, CDR2 YYNGEE. CDR3 in amino acids: CASSVSSQGGTGELFF. CDR3 DNA: TGTGCCAGCAGCGTATCGTCCCAGGGTGGCACCGGGGAGCTGTTTTTT.

V and J are TRBV5-1 and TRBJ2-5; D is perhaps TRBD2 (7 bases). Per the germline V gene, CDR1 is SGHRS and CDR2 is YFSETQ. This CDR3 has 15 residues. Trimming pared 0 bases from V and 5 bases from J, leaving 14 bases between. DNA for the CDR3: TGCGCCAGCAGCTTGGCCGGGGGGCCGGGGGAGACCCAGTACTTC. This encodes CASSLAGGPGETQYF.

V usage is TRBV11-2 and J usage is TRBJ2-5; possible D gene TRBD2, 5 bases. V was clipped by 6 bases and J by 1 base, with 12 bases between them. The germline V gene has CDR1 SGHAT and CDR2 FQNNGV. The CDR3 length is 14 residues. The CDR3 is CASRPQRIQETQYF. The CDR3 nucleotides are TGTGCCAGCAGACCCCAGCGGATCCAAGAGACCCAGTACTTC. Based on the CDR3 plus reference TRBV11-2 and TRBJ2-5, the full variable domain is EAGVAQSPRYKIIEKRQSVAFWCNPISGHATLYWYQQILGQGPKLLIQFQNNGVVDDSQLPKDRFSAERLKGVDSTLKIQPAKLEDSAVYLCASRPQRIQETQYFGPGTRLLVL.

This clone turned up a few times. The J gene is TRBJ2-7, the V gene TRBV6-2 or TRBV6-3; D is unclear. The length of the CDR3 is 11 residues. The V gene lost 5 bases and the J gene lost 8 bases, with 10 bases spanning the gap. Germline lookup yields CDR1 MNHEY and CDR2 SVGEGT. CDR3 in DNA: TGTGCCAGCAGTCACCATACTAAGCAGTACTTC. Encoded protein: CASSHHTKQYF.

The chain recombines TRBV3-1 (or the pseudogene TRBV3-2) with TRBJ2-3; TRBD2 aligns across 8 bases. The CDR3 totals 17 residues. Germline trimming cut 8 bases from V and 0 bases from J; bases unmatched to any gene: 13. The germline V gene encodes CDR1 LGHDT and CDR2 YNNKEL (reference sequence). The chain's CDR3 is CASGGIAGSSSTDTQYF. In DNA, the CDR3 is TGTGCCAGCGGGGGGATAGCGGGGAGTTCTAGCACAGATACGCAGTATTTT.

The chain couples TRBV7-9 to TRBJ1-2; a possible D gene is TRBD1 (5 bases). The V end was cut by 1 base, the J end by 4 bases, with 16 bases between. This CDR3 comprises 16 residues. The V gene's germline CDR1 is SEHNR and CDR2 FQNEAQ (reference sequence). In DNA form, the CDR3 reads TGTGCCAGCAGCTTAGTAACCTCGACAGTTAGCTATGGCTACACCTTC. Translating gives CASSLVTSTVSYGYTF. Full variable domain (remainder filled in from reference TRBV7-9 and TRBJ1-2): DTGVSQNPRHKITKRGQNVTFRCDPISEHNRLYWYRQTLGQGPEFLTYFQNEAQLEKSRLLSDRFSAERPKGSFSTLEIQRTEQGDSAMYLCASSLVTSTVSYGYTFGSGTRLTVV.

This clone was picked up one time. The gene calls are TRBV25-1 and TRBJ1-4; TRBD1 might be the D (6 bases). This CDR3 is built from 16 residues. Trimming pared 2 bases from V and 3 bases from J, leaving 13 bases between. The germline V gene encodes CDR1 MGHDK and CDR2 SYGVNS. The CDR3 is CASSETGSYANEKLFF. The CDR3 region has the DNA TGTGCCAGCAGTGAAACAGGGAGTTATGCTAATGAAAAACTGTTTTTT.